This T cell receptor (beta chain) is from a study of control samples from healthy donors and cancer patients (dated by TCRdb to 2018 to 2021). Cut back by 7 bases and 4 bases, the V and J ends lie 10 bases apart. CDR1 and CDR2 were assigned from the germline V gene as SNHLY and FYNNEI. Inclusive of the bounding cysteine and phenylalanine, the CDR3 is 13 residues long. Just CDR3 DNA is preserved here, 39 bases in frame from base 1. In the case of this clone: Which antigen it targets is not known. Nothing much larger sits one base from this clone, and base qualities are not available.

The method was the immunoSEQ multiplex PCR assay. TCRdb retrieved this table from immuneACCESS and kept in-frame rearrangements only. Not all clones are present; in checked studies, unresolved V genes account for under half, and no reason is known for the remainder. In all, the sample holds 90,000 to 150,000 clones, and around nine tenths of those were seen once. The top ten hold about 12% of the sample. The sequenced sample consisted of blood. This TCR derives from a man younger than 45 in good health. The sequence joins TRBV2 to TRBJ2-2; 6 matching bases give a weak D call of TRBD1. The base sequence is TGTGCCAGCAAAGGGACACCCACCGGGGAGCTGTTTTTT. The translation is CASKGTPTGELFF.